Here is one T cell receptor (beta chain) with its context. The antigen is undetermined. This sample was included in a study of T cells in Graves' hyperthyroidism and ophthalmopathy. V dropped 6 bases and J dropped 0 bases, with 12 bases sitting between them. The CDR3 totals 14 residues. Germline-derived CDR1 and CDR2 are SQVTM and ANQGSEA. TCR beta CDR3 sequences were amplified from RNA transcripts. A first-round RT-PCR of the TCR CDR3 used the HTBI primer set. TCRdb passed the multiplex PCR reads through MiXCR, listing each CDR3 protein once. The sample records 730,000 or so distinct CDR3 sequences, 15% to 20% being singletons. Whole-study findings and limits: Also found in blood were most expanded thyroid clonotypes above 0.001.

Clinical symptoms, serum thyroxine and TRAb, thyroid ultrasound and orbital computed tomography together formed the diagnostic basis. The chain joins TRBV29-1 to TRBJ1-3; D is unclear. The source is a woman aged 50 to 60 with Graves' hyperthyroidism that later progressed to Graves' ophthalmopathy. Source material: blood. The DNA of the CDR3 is TGCAGCGTAACGGAGGTGTACTCTGGAAACACCATATATTTT. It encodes CSVTEVYSGNTIYF. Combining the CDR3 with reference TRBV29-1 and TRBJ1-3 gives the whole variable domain SAVISQKPSRDICQRGTSLTIQCQVDSQVTMMFWYRQQPGQSLTLIATANQGSEATYESGFVIDKFPISRPNLTFSTLTVSNMSPEDSSIYLCSVTEVYSGNTIYFGEGSWLTVV.